Each of the 18 T cell receptor beta chains below was sequenced from the same sample in a study of OX40 agonist ivuxolimab in advanced cancers. Libraries were prepared by immunoSEQ multiplex PCR; TCRdb keeps only in-frame clonotypes and omits some of them. The sample has roughly 88,000 clones; 70% to 90% are singletons. The sequences come from CD4+ or CD8+ T cells sorted from blood, collected in a trial of the OX40 agonist ivuxolimab. These receptors were taken from an adult with an advanced solid tumor such as melanoma, head and neck, liver or kidney cancer.

The V and J genes are TRBV6-5 and TRBJ1-6; D uncertain. Trimming removed 8 bases at V and 8 bases at J, with 13 bases between. Germline CDR1 reads MNHEY; CDR2 reads SVGAGI. The CDR3 has 13 residues. DNA for the CDR3: TGTGCCAGCTGGAGGGAGGTGGATTCACCCCTCCACTTT. Protein product: CASWREVDSPLHF.

The V and J genes are TRBV7-4 and TRBJ1-5; D perhaps matches TRBD1 (5 bases). CDR1 and CDR2 (germline): SGHVT, SQSDAQ. V shed 5 bases and J shed 3 bases, with 17 bases lying between them. CDR3 length: 16 residues. CDR3 amino acids: CASSPSGRDNNQPQHF. CDR3 nucleotide sequence: TGTGCCAGCAGCCCGTCGGGCAGGGATAACAATCAGCCCCAGCATTTT.

The chain joins TRBV27 to TRBJ1-1, with D possibly matching TRBD1 (5 bases). The CDR3 loop spans 15 amino acids. CDR1 and CDR2 from the germline V gene are MNHEY and SMNVEV (reference sequence). V lost 5 bases and J lost 1, with 14 bases in between. CDR3 in DNA: TGTGCCAGCAGTGGAACCGGGACCGCGAACACTGAAGCTTTCTTT. Amino acid sequence: CASSGTGTANTEAFF.

The CDR3, as DNA: TGTGCCAGCAGTTTAGGGACAGCCAGCAATCAGCCCCAGCATTTT. Its protein is CASSLGTASNQPQHF. The rearrangement uses TRBV28 and TRBJ1-5; 7 bases align to TRBD1. Germline CDR1 and CDR2: MDHEN and SYDVKM. V trimming: 2 bases; J trimming: 1 base; junction bases outside the gene matches: 2. The CDR3 consists of 15 residues.

The chain recombines TRBV7-2 with TRBJ1-2; 7 nucleotides align to TRBD1. CDR1 is SGHTA and CDR2 is FQGNSA in the germline V gene. The CDR3 has 13 amino acids. V gave up 3 bases and J gave up 6 bases; unmatched junction bases: 4. For the CDR3, the DNA is TGTGCCAGCAGCTTCAGGGGGTCTGATGGCTACACCTTC. Translated, it gives CASSFRGSDGYTF.

The chain uses TRBV25-1 and TRBJ1-2, with a possible D match to TRBD1 (5 bases). This CDR3 comprises 14 residues. Germline CDR1 is MGHDK and CDR2 is SYGVNS. V lost 5 bases and J lost 8, with 18 bases in between. The CDR3 region is CASSKSLDTSGYTF. Written as DNA, the CDR3 is TGTGCCAGCAGTAAATCCCTGGACACTTCGGGCTACACCTTC.

V gene TRBV28 combines with J gene TRBJ2-5, with no clear D. This CDR3 comprises 16 residues. Germline V gene data show CDR1 as MDHEN and CDR2 as SYDVKM. V gave up 6 bases and J gave up 1 base, with 18 bases separating them. CDR3 residues: CASSLGVTASQETQYF. As DNA, the CDR3 is TGTGCCAGCAGCCTAGGAGTGACGGCCAGCCAAGAGACCCAGTACTTC.

The rearrangement joins TRBV7-2 to TRBJ2-3; TRBD2 matches at 9 bases. CDR1 is SGHTA, CDR2 FQGNSA, per germline. The CDR3 has 16 residues. The junction had 4 bases not matched to a gene; V was cut back by 3 bases and J by 0 bases. CDR3: CASSLTSGGSTDTQYF. DNA for the CDR3: TGTGCCAGCAGCTTGACTAGCGGAGGTAGCACAGATACGCAGTATTTT.

The CDR3 loop reads CATETSGKEQYF. The DNA for the CDR3 is TGTGCCACCGAGACTAGCGGGAAAGAGCAGTACTTC. J is TRBJ2-7 and V is TRBV28; 11 bases are shared with TRBD2. CDR3 length: 12 amino acids. After removal of 10 bases from V and 7 bases from J, the junction contained 6 bases not matched to a gene. The V gene's germline CDR1 is MDHEN and CDR2 SYDVKM.

The chain recombines TRBV30 with TRBJ1-2, with a weak D call TRBD1 (6 bases). The V end was cut by 1 base, the J end by 4 bases, with 7 bases between. The CDR3 has 12 amino acids. Germline V gives CDR1 GTSNPN, CDR2 SVGIG (reference sequence). The CDR3 region is CAWSDRAYGYTF. Written as DNA, the CDR3 is TGTGCCTGGAGTGACAGGGCCTATGGCTACACCTTC. Using reference TRBV30 and TRBJ1-2 for the parts outside the CDR3, the full variable domain is SQTIHQWPATLVQPVGSPLSLECTVEGTSNPNLYWYRQAAGRGLQLLFYSVGIGQISSEVPQNLSASRPQDRQFILSSKKLLLSDSGFYLCAWSDRAYGYTFGSGTRLTVV.

This clone was counted a few times. V gene TRBV19 combines with J gene TRBJ1-1; D not resolved. The CDR3 contains 13 residues. Between the trimmed V and J ends, which lost 5 bases and 1 base, there was a span of 8 bases. CDR1 and CDR2 (germline): LNHDA, SQIVND (reference sequence). In DNA, the CDR3 is TGTGCCAGTAGTCTGCTTCGGAACACTGAAGCTTTCTTT. Amino acids: CASSLLRNTEAFF.

The rearrangement links TRBV5-1 to TRBJ2-1; unclear D gene. The CDR3 runs 14 residues. Germline-derived CDR1 and CDR2 are SGHRS and YFSETQ. Trimming shortened V by 0 bases and J by 8 bases, and 12 bases separated the two germline ends. CDR3 amino acids: CASSLASNLHEQFF. Written as DNA, the CDR3 is TGCGCCAGCAGCTTGGCATCTAACTTGCATGAGCAGTTCTTC.

The rearrangement uses TRBV7-9 and TRBJ1-1; the D gene is possibly TRBD1 (6 bases). Germline lookup yields CDR1 SEHNR and CDR2 FQNEAQ (reference sequence). The V gene lost 1 base and the J gene lost 3 bases, with 12 bases spanning the gap. The CDR3 consists of 15 residues. The CDR3, as DNA: TGTGCCAGCAGCTTAGGGGCCGGGGGCGACACTGAAGCTTTCTTT. Translation gives CASSLGAGGDTEAFF.

The J gene is TRBJ2-7, the V gene TRBV5-8, with TRBD2 matching over 7 bases. Germline trimming cut 2 bases from V and 5 bases from J; bases unmatched to any gene: 7. The CDR3 has 14 residues. In germline, CDR1 is SGHTS, CDR2 YDEGEE. The CDR3 loop is CASSFRGRAHEQYV. The CDR3 DNA follows: TGTGCCAGCAGCTTCCGGGGGAGGGCGCACGAGCAGTACGTC.

V gene TRBV7-3 combines with J gene TRBJ2-1; D remains unclear. The CDR3 loop spans 15 amino acids. The germline CDR1 and CDR2 sequences are SGHTA and FQGTGA. V lost 5 bases to trimming and J lost 5 bases, with 16 bases between them. The CDR3 nucleotides are TGTGCCAGCAGCCTCTACAGAGAACTGAACAATGAGCAGTTCTTC. Translating it yields CASSLYRELNNEQFF.

The chain couples TRBV28 to TRBJ1-1; 8 nucleotides line up with TRBD1. The CDR3 length is 14 residues. V shed 5 bases and J 4 bases; nucleotides not matched to a gene: 6. The germline V gene has CDR1 MDHEN and CDR2 SYDVKM. This chain's CDR3 is CASSPQGAVTEAFF. The CDR3 nucleotides are TGTGCCAGCAGTCCCCAGGGGGCGGTCACTGAAGCTTTCTTT.

This rearrangement joins TRBV7-3 to TRBJ2-1, with D perhaps given as TRBD1 or TRBD2 (5 bases each). The V gene lost 5 bases and the J gene lost 4 bases, with 15 bases spanning the gap. The V gene's germline CDR1 is SGHTA and CDR2 FQGTGA. The CDR3 loop spans 15 amino acids. DNA for the CDR3: TGTGCCAGCAGCCCAGGACAAGCGGTGTACAATGAGCAGTTCTTC. This gives the protein CASSPGQAVYNEQFF.

This chain connects TRBV10-1 to TRBJ2-1; D is possibly TRBD2 (6 bases). V was cut by 3 bases and J by 0 bases, with 9 bases left in between. The CDR3 spans 15 residues. Germline V gene data show CDR1 as WNHNN and CDR2 as SYGVQD (reference sequence). The CDR3 bases are TGCGCCAGCAGTGACGGCGGGAACTCCTACAATGAGCAGTTCTTC. Protein product: CASSDGGNSYNEQFF.